The clone carrying this T cell receptor (beta chain) appeared a single time. The data were produced by immunoSEQ multiplex PCR, yet TCRdb's version contains in-frame clones alone and is incomplete. The data show around 300,000 clones, 86% seen once. This entry belongs to a study of blood T cell repertoires in COVID-19. Study context: T cells, B-cell-depleted T cells, or PBMCs supplied cDNA or gDNA.

The V gene's germline CDR1 is ENHRY and CDR2 SYGVKD. This CDR3 region has 13 residues. The sequenced sample consisted of peripheral blood. The TCR was taken from a woman in her sixties or seventies with COVID-19, enrolled during active disease. V usage is TRBV10-3 and J usage is TRBJ1-1; tentative D call: TRBD1 (5 bases). The chain's CDR3 is CASKVGGNTEAFF. For the CDR3, the DNA is TGTGCTTCCAAAGTGGGGGGGAACACTGAAGCTTTCTTT.